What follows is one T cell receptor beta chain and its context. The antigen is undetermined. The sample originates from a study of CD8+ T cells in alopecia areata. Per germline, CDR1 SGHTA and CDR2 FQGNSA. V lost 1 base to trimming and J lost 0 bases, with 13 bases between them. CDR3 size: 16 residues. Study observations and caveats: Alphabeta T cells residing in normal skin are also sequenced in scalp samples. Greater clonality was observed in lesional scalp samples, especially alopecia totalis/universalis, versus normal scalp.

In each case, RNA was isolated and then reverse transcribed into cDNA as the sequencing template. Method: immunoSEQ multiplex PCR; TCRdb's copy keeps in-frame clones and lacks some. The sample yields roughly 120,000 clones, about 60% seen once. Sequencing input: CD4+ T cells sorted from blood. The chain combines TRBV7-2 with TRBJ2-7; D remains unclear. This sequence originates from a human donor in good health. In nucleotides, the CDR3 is TGTGCCAGCAGCTTAGTCGCGACTCCTGGCTCCTACGAGCAGTACTTC. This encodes CASSLVATPGSYEQYF.